This T cell receptor (beta chain) is drawn from a study of blood T cells in healthy people across ages. There are 15 residues in the CDR3. The germline CDR1 and CDR2 sequences are SEHNR and FQNEAQ (reference sequence). V gave up 0 bases and J gave up 1 base, with 9 bases separating them. A second PCR of roughly 7 to 11 cycles used a sample-barcoded 5' primer and a J-beta primer mix. TCRdb analysed the 5' RACE reads with MiXCR anew, one entry per CDR3 protein. This sample has about 1.5 million distinct CDR3 sequences, with roughly 40% found just once. PBMCs, at least 6.5 million per sample, were isolated.

The rearrangement links TRBV7-9 to TRBJ1-1; D uncertain. The sequence was collected from a woman between 18 and 30 years old in good health. Sequenced: blood. This CDR3 is CASSLALASNTEAFF. Here the CDR3 DNA reads TGTGCCAGCAGCTTAGCTCTGGCTTCGAACACTGAAGCTTTCTTT.